The rows below give T cell receptor beta chains drawn from one sample of a study of T-cell memory formation after mild COVID-19. TCRdb re-analysed the 5' RACE reads in MiXCR, keeping a single row per CDR3 protein. The sample holds just over 60,000 distinct CDR3 sequences; about a tenth are singletons and the top ten take approximately 1%. Sequenced: PBMCs or a T cell subset sorted from them (not recorded which). These receptors were obtained from a man aged 18 to 30 who had mild COVID-19 (a few samples of this study predate the infection). Cell type and time point are not known. Each CDR3 is given with its conserved first and last residue. The order of the fields is clone size, J gene, V gene, D gene, CDR3 DNA, CDR3 protein. A D gene is named only where the DNA matches it firmly. Clone sizes are given selectively: once, few, many, or a class where the clone is expanded.

many | TRBJ1-5 | TRBV29-1 | - | TGCAGCGCGTCGGGGGGGAATCAGCCCCAGCATTTT | CSASGGNQPQHF
few | TRBJ2-3 | TRBV2 | TRBD2 | TGTGCCACGAGCGGGGAGCGCACAGATACGCAGTATTTT | CATSGERTDTQYF
few | TRBJ2-3 | TRBV18 | TRBD1 | TGTGCCAGCTCACCTAGCACAGGGGACACAGATACGCAGTATTTT | CASSPSTGDTDTQYF
few | TRBJ1-6 | TRBV24-1 | - | TGTGCCACCAGTATAGATGAGGACAGATTAAATTCACCCCTCCACTTT | CATSIDEDRLNSPLHF
few | TRBJ2-1 | TRBV6-6 | TRBD1 | TGTGCCAGCAGTGCGCAGGGGGTTCGGAATGAGCAGTTCTTC | CASSAQGVRNEQFF
many | TRBJ2-5 | TRBV4-3 | - | TGCGCCAGCAGCCAAGTAGGGGGAGAGACCCAGTACTTC | CASSQVGGETQYF
many | TRBJ2-5 | TRBV3-1 | - | TGTGCCAGCAGCCAAGGGTGGGGGAACCAAGAGACCCAGTACTTC | CASSQGWGNQETQYF
few | TRBJ1-1 | TRBV20-1 | - | TGCAGTGCCCTTGAGGGGGACACTGAAGCTTTCTTT | CSALEGDTEAFF
- | TRBJ1-2 | TRBV7-2 | - | TGTGCCAGCAGTTTAAAGGGTTTCAACTATGGCTACACCTTC | CASSLKGFNYGYTF
- | TRBJ1-6 | TRBV20-1 | - | TGCAGTGCTAGACCCACCCCGAGCGGCTCCTATAATTCACCCCTCCACTTT | CSARPTPSGSYNSPLHF
few | TRBJ2-2 | TRBV7-2 | - | TGTGCCAGCAGCCCCTATACCGGGGAGCTGTTTTTT | CASSPYTGELFF
many | TRBJ2-1 | TRBV5-1 | - | TGCGCCAGCAGCACCGGACCCAGCTACAATGAGCAGTTCTTC | CASSTGPSYNEQFF
- | TRBJ1-1 | TRBV12-3/TRBV12-4 | - | TGTGCCAGCAGTTTAGGCCCTAAGACTGAAGCTTTCTTT | CASSLGPKTEAFF
few | TRBJ2-5 | TRBV11-2 | - | TGTGCCAGCAGCTTGGGGGCCTACCAAGAGACCCAGTACTTC | CASSLGAYQETQYF
- | TRBJ2-3 | TRBV12-5 | - | TGTGCTAGTGGTTTGGGGCCCACAGATACGCAGTATTTT | CASGLGPTDTQYF
few | TRBJ1-2 | TRBV6-5 | TRBD1 | TGTGCCGGGACAGGGGTCTATGGCTACACCTTC | CAGTGVYGYTF
few | TRBJ2-2 | TRBV7-3 | TRBD2 | TGTGCCAGCAGCCCTAGCGGGGGTACCGGGGAGCTGTTTTTT | CASSPSGGTGELFF
few | TRBJ1-6 | TRBV5-6 | - | TGTGCCAGCACCGTCTGGAATTCACCCCTCCACTTT | CASTVWNSPLHF
- | TRBJ2-6 | TRBV7-9 | TRBD1 | TGTGCCAGCTCCGGGACAGGCCGCTCTGGGGCCAACGTCCTGACTTTC | CASSGTGRSGANVLTF
- | TRBJ2-7 | TRBV5-4 | - | TGTGCCAGCAGCTTGGGGACCTACGAGCAGTACTTC | CASSLGTYEQYF
few | TRBJ1-3 | TRBV18 | - | TGTGCCAGCTCACCATCGAGGGGACCTGGAAACACCATATATTTT | CASSPSRGPGNTIYF
once | TRBJ2-2 | TRBV19 | TRBD1 | TGTGCCAACCGACAGGGGCCGCACACCGGGGAGCTGTTTTTT | CANRQGPHTGELFF
many | TRBJ1-2 | TRBV20-1 | - | TGCAGTGCTAGAGATAATCAGGGCAATGGCTACACCTTC | CSARDNQGNGYTF
many | TRBJ2-5 | TRBV5-1 | - | TGCGCCAGCAGCCCGGGCCCCCAAGAGACCCAGTACTTC | CASSPGPQETQYF
few | TRBJ2-7 | TRBV20-1 | TRBD2 | TGCAGTGCTCACGTGCGGACTAGCGAATACGAGCAGTACTTC | CSAHVRTSEYEQYF
- | TRBJ2-1 | TRBV4-2 | - | TGTGCCAGCAGCCAAGCTGGGGGGGGGCCATATGAGCAGTTCTTC | CASSQAGGGPYEQFF
- | TRBJ2-7 | TRBV12-3/TRBV12-4 | - | TGTGCCAGCAGTTTCGGGGGGCCCTACGAGCAGTACTTC | CASSFGGPYEQYF
- | TRBJ2-5 | TRBV29-1 | TRBD2 | TGCAGCGTCGATGGACTAGCTGGAGGGGAGACCCAGTACTTC | CSVDGLAGGETQYF
few | TRBJ2-1 | TRBV6-5 | - | TGTGCCAGCGGGCAGGGAAGGGCAAGAGAGCAGTTCTTC | CASGQGRAREQFF
medium-sized | TRBJ2-3 | TRBV29-1 | - | TGCAGCGTTGGAATTAGCGGAAGGACAGATACGCAGTATTTT | CSVGISGRTDTQYF
few | TRBJ2-1 | TRBV7-9 | TRBD2 | TGTGCCAGCAGCCCCTTACCGGGGGGAGCCTACAATGAGCAGTTCTTC | CASSPLPGGAYNEQFF
few | TRBJ2-2 | TRBV7-6 | - | TGTGCCAGCAGCCCAGCAGCGTGGGCGTATGCCACCGGGGAGCTGTTTTTT | CASSPAAWAYATGELFF
- | TRBJ2-3 | TRBV6-2/TRBV6-3 | - | TGTGCCAGCAGTTACTCGTATACTAGCTATACCACAGATACGCAGTATTTT | CASSYSYTSYTTDTQYF
many | TRBJ2-7 | TRBV5-1 | - | TGCGCCAGCCGTACTATGACAGGCTTAGACTACGAGCAGTACTTC | CASRTMTGLDYEQYF
- | TRBJ2-7 | TRBV6-2/TRBV6-3 | TRBD1 | TGTGCCAGCAGTTACCACCGGGACAGCTCCTACGAGCAGTACTTC | CASSYHRDSSYEQYF
- | TRBJ2-3 | TRBV7-2 | - | TGTGCCAGCAGCTTAGGGTCGGGTACGCAGTATTTT | CASSLGSGTQYF
- | TRBJ2-1 | TRBV5-1 | - | TGCGCCAGCAGCTTGGCGGTTAGAGGGGACAATGAGCAGTTCTTC | CASSLAVRGDNEQFF
many | TRBJ1-2 | TRBV5-1 | - | TGCGCCAGCGGATCTCCTGGTGAAGGCGGAAATGGCTACACCTTC | CASGSPGEGGNGYTF
- | TRBJ2-1 | TRBV4-3 | - | TGCGCCAGCAGCCAATCGTCCGGGACTTACTACAATGAGCAGTTCTTC | CASSQSSGTYYNEQFF
- | TRBJ2-1 | TRBV7-2 | - | TGTGCCAGCAGCTTAGTTGGTCTACCTAACAATGAGCAGTTCTTC | CASSLVGLPNNEQFF
many | TRBJ2-3 | TRBV7-3 | - | TGTGCCAGCAGCTGGACAGATGCAGATACGCAGTATTTT | CASSWTDADTQYF
many | TRBJ2-2 | TRBV7-2 | TRBD2 | TGTGCCAGCAGCTTAAATAGCGGGGGGGCCCCCGGGGAGCTGTTTTTT | CASSLNSGGAPGELFF
few | TRBJ2-2 | TRBV6-5 | - | TGTGCCAGCAGTTACTCGACGGTAGTGGGGGAGCTGTTTTTT | CASSYSTVVGELFF
- | TRBJ1-2 | TRBV29-1 | TRBD1 | TGCAGCGTTACAGGGGTCAAAGGCGGCTACACCTTC | CSVTGVKGGYTF
many | TRBJ2-7 | TRBV5-4 | - | TGTGCCAGCAGCTTGTGGGGGGCGGGTGAGCAGTACTTC | CASSLWGAGEQYF
many | TRBJ2-3 | TRBV4-1 | - | TGCGCCAGCAGCCAACGGTGGGTTGGAGGGGATACGCAGTATTTT | CASSQRWVGGDTQYF
many | TRBJ2-6 | TRBV12-3/TRBV12-4 | - | TGTGCCAGCAGCCTGTCTTCCTCTGGGGCCAACGTCCTGACTTTC | CASSLSSSGANVLTF
few | TRBJ2-2 | TRBV19 | - | TGTGCCAGTAGTATAGGGTGGACTACGAACACCGGGGAGCTGTTTTTT | CASSIGWTTNTGELFF
many | TRBJ2-3 | TRBV7-2 | TRBD2 | TGTGCCAGCAGCTCGCGGCGGGGGTCCACAGATACGCAGTATTTT | CASSSRRGSTDTQYF
few | TRBJ1-1 | TRBV7-9 | - | TGTGCCAGCAGCTTAGCGCGGGCTAACCAAGCTTTCTTT | CASSLARANQAFF
- | TRBJ1-5 | TRBV2 | TRBD1 | TGTGCCAGCAGCTTCCAGGGGGCTCGTCAGCCCCAGCATTTT | CASSFQGARQPQHF
- | TRBJ2-5 | TRBV7-2 | - | TGTGCCAGCAGCGCGAGACTAGACGAAGAGACCCAGTACTTC | CASSARLDEETQYF
- | TRBJ2-7 | TRBV7-7 | TRBD1 | TGTGCCAGCAGCTTAGGGACAGGGAAATACTACGAGCAGTACTTC | CASSLGTGKYYEQYF